Each of the 5 T cell receptor beta chains below was sequenced from the same sample in a study of OX40 agonist ivuxolimab in advanced cancers. The repertoire was sequenced with immunoSEQ multiplex PCR; TCRdb's copy has only in-frame clones and lacks some. Of approximately 76,000 clones in the sample, 80% to 90% were seen once. The material sequenced was CD4+ or CD8+ T cells sorted from blood, taken in a trial of the OX40 agonist ivuxolimab. The receptors stem from an adult with an advanced solid tumor such as melanoma, head and neck, liver or kidney cancer.

V gene TRBV30 combines with J gene TRBJ1-4, with D tentatively TRBD1 (5 bases). The germline V and J ends were trimmed by 4 bases and 5 bases, with 14 bases remaining between them. From germline, CDR1 is GTSNPN and CDR2 SVGIG (reference sequence). CDR3 length equals 14 residues. This CDR3 reads CAWNQGRANEKLFF. In DNA form, the CDR3 reads TGTGCCTGGAATCAGGGCAGGGCCAATGAAAAACTGTTTTTT.

V usage is TRBV19 and J usage is TRBJ2-1, with D perhaps TRBD2 (6 bases). Trimming pared 4 bases from V and 2 bases from J, leaving 15 bases between. Per germline, CDR1 LNHDA and CDR2 SQIVND (reference sequence). CDR3 size: 16 residues. The DNA for the CDR3 is TGTGCCAGTAGTACCTTTGCGGGACCTACCTACAATGAGCAGTTCTTC. This gives the protein CASSTFAGPTYNEQFF.

The chain couples TRBV4-1 to TRBJ1-1, with D uncertain. The germline V gene encodes CDR1 MGHRA and CDR2 YSYEKL. V was clipped by 0 bases and J by 4 bases, with 9 bases between them. The CDR3 totals 14 residues. The CDR3 loop reads CASSQDRRGTEAFF. CDR3 sequence (DNA): TGCGCCAGCAGCCAAGATCGTCGGGGCACTGAAGCTTTCTTT.

The chain combines TRBV19 with TRBJ1-2; D perhaps matches TRBD1 (5 bases). In germline, CDR1 is LNHDA, CDR2 SQIVND (reference sequence). The CDR3 runs to 13 residues. Trimming took off 1 base at V and 7 bases at J, with 10 bases between the two ends. For the CDR3, the DNA is TGTGCCAGTAGTATAGCAGGGAAGCGTGGCTACACCTTC. It yields the protein CASSIAGKRGYTF.

The chain employs TRBV2 and TRBJ1-3, with 9 bases aligning to TRBD1. Per germline, CDR1 SNHLY and CDR2 FYNNEI. CDR3 size: 14 residues. The trim removed 6 bases at V and 4 bases at J, leaving 4 bases unmatched. The CDR3 is CASRGTGIGNTIYF. CDR3 sequence (DNA): TGTGCCAGCAGGGGGACAGGGATCGGAAACACCATATATTTT.